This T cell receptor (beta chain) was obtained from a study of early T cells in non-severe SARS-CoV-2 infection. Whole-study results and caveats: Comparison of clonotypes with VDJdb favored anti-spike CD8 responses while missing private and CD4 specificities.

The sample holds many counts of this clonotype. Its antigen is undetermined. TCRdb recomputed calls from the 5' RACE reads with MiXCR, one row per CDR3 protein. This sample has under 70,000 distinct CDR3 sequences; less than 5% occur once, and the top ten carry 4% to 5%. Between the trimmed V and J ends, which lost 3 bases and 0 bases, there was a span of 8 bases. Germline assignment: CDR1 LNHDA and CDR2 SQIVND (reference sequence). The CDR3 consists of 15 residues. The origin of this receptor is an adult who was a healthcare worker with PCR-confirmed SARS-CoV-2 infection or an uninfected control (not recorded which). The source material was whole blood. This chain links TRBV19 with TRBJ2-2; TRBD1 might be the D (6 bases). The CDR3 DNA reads TGTGCCAGTAGTATCGGGACAACGAACACCGGGGAGCTGTTTTTT. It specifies CASSIGTTNTGELFF.